This T cell receptor (beta chain) was identified during a study of cytomegalovirus exposure and HLA in healthy donors. Measured with immunoSEQ multiplex PCR; TCRdb has only the in-frame clones, and not every one. In the table there are 90,000 to 150,000 clones, approximately 90% of which are singletons. On this clone itself: Antigen unknown.

The CDR3 runs 15 residues. The V segment lost 5 bases and the J segment 7 bases; nucleotides outside the gene matches: 8. Germline CDR1 reads LNHDA; CDR2 reads SQIVND (reference sequence). Study conclusions and caveats: High sensitivity and specificity were reportedly achieved when the classifier diagnosed cytomegalovirus status.

The rearrangement links TRBV19 to TRBJ2-1; 10 nucleotides align to TRBD2. The origin of this receptor is a woman under 30 in good health and CMV-seropositive. Material for sequencing was PBMCs. This CDR3 reads CASSVSAGGPNEQFF. The DNA of the CDR3 is TGTGCCAGTAGTGTTTCAGCGGGAGGGCCGAATGAGCAGTTCTTC.